This TCR beta chain derives from a study of early T cells in non-severe SARS-CoV-2 infection. Study as a whole: Chains from this unsorted whole-blood bulk RNA could not be paired.

As to this clonotype: What it recognizes is unknown.

The CDR3 contains 15 residues. Germline CDR1 ENHRY, CDR2 SYGVKD. Trimming removed 1 base from V and 4 bases from J; junction bases left unmatched: 4. Broader study findings: In VDJdb matching, anti-spike CD8 responses were favored while private and CD4 specificities went missing.

The library protocol tagged individual cDNA molecules with unique molecular identifiers. Via MiXCR, TCRdb re-called the 5' RACE reads, giving one row per CDR3 protein. The table records around 57,000 distinct CDR3 sequences, around 13% of them present only once. This sequence joins TRBV10-3 and TRBJ2-3; 8 bases map to TRBD2. The TCR was taken from an adult who was a healthcare worker with PCR-confirmed SARS-CoV-2 infection or an uninfected control (not recorded which). Sequencing was performed on whole blood. CDR3 amino acids: CAISEWAGGADTQYF. DNA for the CDR3: TGTGCCATCAGTGAGTGGGCGGGGGGTGCAGATACGCAGTATTTT.